The 27 T cell receptor beta chains below all came from one sample that was sequenced in a study of cytomegalovirus exposure and HLA in healthy donors. The PCR was carried out with 60 Vbeta primers and 13 Jbeta primers. The protocol was immunoSEQ multiplex PCR, while the TCRdb copy is restricted to in-frame clones and leaves out a portion. The repertoire has approximately 190,000 clones, about 84% of them found once; the top ten carry 14%. The sample consisted of PBMCs. All receptors come from a woman in her thirties in good health and CMV-seropositive.

CDR3 loop: CASSLDDWETESTDTQYF. CDR3 bases: TGTGCCAGCAGCCTGGATGATTGGGAGACGGAGAGCACAGATACGCAGTATTTT. The chain joins TRBV11-3 to TRBJ2-3; maybe TRBD2 (5 bases). CDR1 and CDR2 (germline): SGHNT, YENEEA. CDR3 length: 18 residues. Trimming left V 5 bases short and J 0 bases short, with 21 bases between.

The J gene is TRBJ1-3, the V gene TRBV28; 9 nucleotides agree with TRBD1. Germline V lookup: CDR1 MDHEN, CDR2 SYDVKM. Trimming cost V 3 bases and J 3 bases; bases outside gene matches: 9. This CDR3 spans 17 amino acids. This chain's CDR3 is CASSLALGTGSGNTIYF. The CDR3 DNA reads as TGTGCCAGCAGTTTGGCCCTCGGGACAGGGAGTGGAAACACCATATATTTT.

V gene TRBV6-5 combines with J gene TRBJ1-2; D is ambiguous. The CDR3 spans 14 residues. Deletions cut 3 bases from V and 4 bases from J, with 12 bases between. The germline V gene encodes CDR1 MNHEY and CDR2 SVGAGI. This CDR3 is CASSYRSPSYGYTF. CDR3 nucleotide sequence: TGTGCCAGCAGTTATCGGTCCCCCTCCTATGGCTACACCTTC.

V and J are TRBV30 and TRBJ1-2; a weak D match, TRBD1 (6 bases). V gave up 2 bases and J gave up 5 bases, with 12 bases separating them. The CDR3 covers 13 residues. Germline CDR1 and CDR2: GTSNPN and SVGIG (reference sequence). CDR3 coding DNA: TGTGCCTGGAGTACAGGGATAGATTATGGCTACACCTTC. Its protein is CAWSTGIDYGYTF.

The chain uses TRBV28 and TRBJ1-6; maybe TRBD1 (6 bases). Deletions cut 6 bases from V and 4 bases from J, with 7 bases between. Per germline, CDR1 MDHEN and CDR2 SYDVKM. The CDR3 is 13 amino acids. The CDR3 here is CASRTGYNSPLHF. The CDR3 DNA sequence: TGTGCCAGCAGAACAGGGTATAATTCACCCCTCCACTTT.

V and J are TRBV10-3 and TRBJ2-3; D possibly corresponds to TRBD1 (6 bases). The ends were cut back, 6 bases at V and 4 bases at J, with 14 bases in the middle. The CDR3 covers 14 residues. The germline V gene has CDR1 ENHRY and CDR2 SYGVKD. In DNA, the CDR3 is TGTGCCATCAGGATACAGGGCACCCCAGATACGCAGTATTTT. Protein product: CAIRIQGTPDTQYF.

V gene TRBV19 combines with J gene TRBJ1-2; 9 nucleotides line up with TRBD1. CDR1 is LNHDA, CDR2 SQIVND, per germline (reference sequence). CDR3 length: 17 amino acids. With 7 bases clipped from V and 4 bases from J, the junction kept 16 bases outside the gene matches. In DNA, the CDR3 is TGTGCCAGTACTACCGGGACAGGGCAGCCCCGGCTCTATGGCTACACCTTC. This encodes CASTTGTGQPRLYGYTF.

This clone turned up a few times. The CDR3 region is CASSLSAGNSPLHF. The CDR3 nucleotides are TGTGCCAGCAGCTTATCCGCAGGCAATTCACCCCTCCACTTT. The V call is TRBV7-2, the J call TRBJ1-6, with D uncertain. The CDR3 length is 14 residues. Trimming removed 2 bases at V and 7 bases at J, with 9 bases between. Looked up from germline, CDR1 is SGHTA and CDR2 is FQGNSA.

This sequence joins TRBV4-3 and TRBJ2-3; D not certain. The length of the CDR3 is 15 residues. The V and J ends lost 6 bases and 1 base respectively, with 14 bases between them. Germline values: CDR1 LGHNA, CDR2 YSLEER. CDR3 nucleotide sequence: TGCGCCAGCAGGGGCTTCTATCAGGGCACAGATACGCAGTATTTT. Protein: CASRGFYQGTDTQYF.

The CDR3 region is CASSPVSGVFNEQFF. Written as DNA, the CDR3 is TGTGCCAGCTCACCTGTCAGCGGGGTATTCAATGAGCAGTTCTTC. The V and J genes are TRBV18 and TRBJ2-1; 7 nucleotides agree with TRBD2. Germline CDR1 is KGHSH and CDR2 is LQKENI. The CDR3 covers 15 residues. Trimming cost V 3 bases and J 6 bases; bases outside gene matches: 8.

The chain joins TRBV19 to TRBJ1-1; D not resolved. V lost 3 bases and J 4 bases, leaving 6 bases between the germline ends. Germline values: CDR1 LNHDA, CDR2 SQIVND (reference sequence). CDR3 size: 12 residues. As DNA, the CDR3 is TGTGCCAGTAGTATGACAATCACTGAAGCTTTCTTT. Its protein product is CASSMTITEAFF.

This clone was recorded a few times. The chain joins TRBV6-1 to TRBJ1-1, with a weak D call TRBD1 (5 bases). The V end was cut by 7 bases, the J end by 5 bases, with 14 bases between. The CDR3 sequence is 13 residues long. The germline V gene encodes CDR1 MNHNS and CDR2 SASEGT. The CDR3 DNA reads TGTGCCAGCACCTCTGGGGGGGGGACTGAAGCTTTCTTT. It encodes CASTSGGGTEAFF.

Only one count was recorded for this clone. The V and J genes are TRBV15 and TRBJ1-3; D gene uncertain. V lost 0 bases, J lost 0 bases, and 6 bases lay in between. The V gene's germline CDR1 is LNHNV and CDR2 YYDKDF (reference sequence). CDR3 length: 15 residues. The DNA for the CDR3 is TGTGCCACCAGCAGAGACAGAATCTCTGGAAACACCATATATTTT. The encoded protein is CATSRDRISGNTIYF.

The chain couples TRBV5-4 to TRBJ1-2; TRBD1 is a possible D gene (5 bases). The CDR3 has 13 residues. V lost 0 bases to trimming and J lost 3 bases, with 6 bases between them. From germline, CDR1 is SGHNT and CDR2 YYREEE (reference sequence). The CDR3 protein is CASSLAGDYGYTF. DNA of the CDR3: TGTGCCAGCAGCTTGGCGGGGGACTATGGCTACACCTTC.

The chain has TRBV6-6 and TRBJ1-6; a weak D match, TRBD1 (5 bases). This CDR3 comprises 14 residues. CDR1 and CDR2 from the germline V gene are MNHNY and SVGAGI (reference sequence). Deletions cut 5 bases from V and 6 bases from J, with 11 bases between. The CDR3 DNA reads as TGTGCCAGCAGTCGCATTGACAGTAATTCACCCCTCCACTTT. Residues: CASSRIDSNSPLHF.

This sequence joins TRBV7-3 and TRBJ2-2; D is undetermined. The ends were cut back, 3 bases at V and 4 bases at J, with 6 bases in the middle. CDR3 length: 13 amino acids. Germline-derived CDR1 and CDR2 are SGHTA and FQGTGA. The CDR3 bases are TGTGCCAGCAGCTTGGGCCCCACCGGGGAGCTGTTTTTT. Translation gives CASSLGPTGELFF.

The CDR3 DNA follows: TGTGCCAACCTATGGACAGGGCCTGAAGCTTTCTTT. Protein sequence: CANLWTGPEAFF. The genes are TRBV6-9 and TRBJ1-1, with 8 bases lining up with TRBD1. Germline lookup yields CDR1 MNHGY and CDR2 SVAAGI. This CDR3 region has 12 residues. V lost 10 bases to trimming and J lost 6 bases; unmatched junction nucleotides: 7.

The chain has TRBV6-1 and TRBJ2-5; 13 bases are a match to TRBD2. The junction had 5 bases not matched to a gene; V was cut back by 8 bases and J by 2 bases. The germline V gene has CDR1 MNHNS and CDR2 SASEGT. This CDR3 is built from 15 residues. DNA for the CDR3: TGTGCCAGCCAGGGACTAGCGGGGTCGCAAGAGACCCAGTACTTC. Translated: CASQGLAGSQETQYF.

This clone was observed a few times. The rearrangement joins TRBV25-1 to TRBJ1-4; no reliable D call. The ends were cut back, 4 bases at V and 8 bases at J, with 20 bases in the middle. The CDR3 consists of 16 residues. Per the germline V gene, CDR1 is MGHDK and CDR2 is SYGVNS. CDR3 coding DNA: TGTGCCAGCAGTGGACCTAGTAGGTACAAAAGGGAAAAACTGTTTTTT. Its protein is CASSGPSRYKREKLFF.

The genes are TRBV7-9 and TRBJ2-5; weak D call: TRBD1 (6 bases). Germline CDR1 and CDR2: SEHNR and FQNEAQ (reference sequence). Trimming took off 5 bases at V and 4 bases at J, with 17 bases between the two ends. The length of the CDR3 is 15 residues. The CDR3 DNA is TGTGCCAGCAGCGCCCCCACAGGGTTCGGAGAGACCCAGTACTTC. This translates into CASSAPTGFGETQYF.

The chain recombines TRBV7-8 with TRBJ1-5; no clear D gene. CDR3 size: 15 residues. The V gene lost 1 base and the J gene lost 0 bases, with 7 bases spanning the gap. Looked up from germline, CDR1 is SGHVS and CDR2 is FQNEAQ. The CDR3 DNA follows: TGTGCCAGCAGCTTAGTTGGCAATAGCAATCAGCCCCAGCATTTT. Translated: CASSLVGNSNQPQHF.

The chain recombines TRBV6-5 with TRBJ2-1; TRBD1 matches at 8 bases. The CDR3 covers 15 residues. Trimming at V came to 6 bases and at J to 0 bases, leaving 4 bases not matched to a gene. The germline V gene encodes CDR1 MNHEY and CDR2 SVGAGI. The CDR3 is CASRQTGGSYNEQFF. The CDR3 region has the DNA TGTGCCAGCAGACAAACAGGGGGCTCCTACAATGAGCAGTTCTTC.

The gene calls are TRBV28 and TRBJ2-7, with 9 bases aligning to TRBD1. V was pared by 5 bases and J by 2 bases, with 7 bases of the junction left unmatched. Germline-derived CDR1 and CDR2 are MDHEN and SYDVKM. This CDR3 contains 15 residues. The CDR3 loop reads CASSTTGTGTYEQYF. The CDR3 region has the DNA TGTGCCAGCAGTACAACCGGGACAGGGACCTACGAGCAGTACTTC.

The chain carries TRBV7-8 and TRBJ2-1, with TRBD2 matching 10 bases. CDR1 and CDR2 (germline): SGHVS, FQNEAQ. J lost 6 bases, V lost 3 bases, and 8 bases had no gene match. This CDR3 is built from 16 residues. This CDR3 reads CASSFLSGGAVNEQFF. The CDR3 coding sequence is TGTGCCAGCAGCTTTTTAAGCGGGGGGGCAGTCAATGAGCAGTTCTTC.

The chain is built from TRBV11-3 and TRBJ1-1, with D perhaps matching TRBD1 (5 bases). Trimming cost V 11 bases and J 4 bases, with 23 bases left between them. The length of the CDR3 is 15 residues. From germline, CDR1 is SGHNT and CDR2 YENEEA. The CDR3 region is CASARSGDLGTEAFF. Here the CDR3 DNA reads TGTGCCTCAGCGAGAAGTGGGGACTTGGGCACTGAAGCTTTCTTT.

The chain has TRBV25-1 and TRBJ2-1; D is possibly TRBD2 (6 bases). Germline V gene sequence: CDR1 MGHDK, CDR2 SYGVNS. This CDR3 is 10 amino acids long. Trimming took 10 bases from V and 9 from J, leaving 10 bases between them. CDR3 DNA sequence: TGTGCCACCTGGCGGGGTGAGCAGTTCTTC. It is translated as CATWRGEQFF.

This clone was seen a few times. The chain is built from TRBV28 and TRBJ2-1, with 8 bases matching TRBD1. V trimming: 5 bases; J trimming: 7 bases; junction bases outside the gene matches: 7. This CDR3 has 14 amino acids. CDR1 is MDHEN and CDR2 is SYDVKM in the germline V gene. Here the CDR3 reads CASSPRTGTNEQFF. The CDR3 DNA is TGTGCCAGCAGTCCCAGGACAGGGACTAATGAGCAGTTCTTC.